This record covers a single T cell receptor (beta chain). Nominally healthy donors were sampled, though unrecorded immune exposures were likely. The data derive from a study of cytomegalovirus exposure and HLA in healthy donors. Both 60 Vbeta primers and 13 Jbeta primers went into the PCR. Repertoires were generated with immunoSEQ multiplex PCR, while TCRdb's copy carries only in-frame clones and drops some. The data show fewer than 250,000 clones, roughly 80% seen once. The V end was cut by 6 bases, the J end by 6 bases, with 9 bases between. Germline CDR1 MNHEY, CDR2 SMNVEV (reference sequence). The CDR3 has 12 amino acids.

Sequencing used PBMCs. The V call is TRBV27, the J call TRBJ2-1; no clear D gene. This clonotype originated in a man aged 25-40 years in good health and CMV-seronegative. The CDR3 sequence: CASREAGNEQFF. CDR3 DNA sequence: TGTGCCAGCAGAGAAGCTGGCAATGAGCAGTTCTTC.